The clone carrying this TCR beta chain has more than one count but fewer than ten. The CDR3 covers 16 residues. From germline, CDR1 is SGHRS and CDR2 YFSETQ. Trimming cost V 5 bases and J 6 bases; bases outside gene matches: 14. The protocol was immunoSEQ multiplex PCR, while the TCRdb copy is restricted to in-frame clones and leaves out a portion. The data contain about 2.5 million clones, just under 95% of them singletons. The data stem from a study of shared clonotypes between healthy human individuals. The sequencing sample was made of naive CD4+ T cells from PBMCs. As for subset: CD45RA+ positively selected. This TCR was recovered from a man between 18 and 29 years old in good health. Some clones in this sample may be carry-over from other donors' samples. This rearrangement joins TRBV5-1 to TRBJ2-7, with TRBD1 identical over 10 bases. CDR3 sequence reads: CASSKDPGTGALEQYF. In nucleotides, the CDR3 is TGCGCCAGCAGTAAGGACCCTGGGACAGGGGCCCTCGAGCAGTACTTC.